This paragraph covers one TCR beta chain sequence. This entry is derived from a study of blood T cell repertoires in COVID-19. As for the study in general: Sites in the United States, Italy and Spain provided acute and convalescent COVID-19 samples. Sources were T cells, B-cell-depleted T cells, or PBMCs; the material itself was cDNA or gDNA.

Categorization into cohorts depended on clinical history that participants reported. In the authors' workflow: From reference gene primer amplification, estimates of nucleated cell counts were derived. This table comes from immunoSEQ multiplex PCR, and its TCRdb copy is limited to in-frame clones, with some not included. V and J calls plus clone size are reproduced from that table; the DNA served to infer D and trimming. The top ten hold around 6% of the sample, which has around 220,000 clones, roughly 87% seen once. Losses at the gene ends were 2 bases for V and 3 bases for J; bases not matched to a gene: 14. The CDR3 loop spans 19 amino acids. Germline V gene sequence: CDR1 MGHRA, CDR2 YSYEKL.

The sequenced sample was PBMCs or T cells enriched from blood (not recorded which). The receptor was derived from a woman aged 25 to 39 with acute COVID-19. This chain joins TRBV4-1 and TRBJ2-7, with 12 bases fitting TRBD2. CDR3 in DNA: TGCGCCAGCAGCCAACTAAGACTAGCGGGAGCGATGCCGTACTACGAGCAGTACTTC. Translated, it gives CASSQLRLAGAMPYYEQYF.